A selection of T cell receptor beta chains follows, all from one sample in a study of T cell changes during pregnancy in multiple sclerosis. TCRdb's table, derived via immunoSEQ multiplex PCR, lists solely in-frame clones and lacks some. The sample holds about 100,000 clones, more than 80% seen once. This sample comprised peripheral blood, obtained in the second trimester of pregnancy. The receptors derive from a female donor with multiple sclerosis, enrolled in a pregnancy study. The CDR3 runs from the conserved cysteine through the conserved F or W. The D gene is left open where the match is weak. Clone size, where shown, is once, few, many, or a class for clones that have expanded.

abundance,v_gene,j_gene,len,d_gene,CDR3aa,CDR3nt
.,TRBV7-2,TRBJ2-7,14,TRBD2,CASSQLAGGYEQYF,TGTGCCAGCAGCCAACTAGCGGGAGGATACGAGCAGTACTTC
.,TRBV6-1,TRBJ2-4,16,TRBD2,CASSEVPPGGGNIQYF,TGTGCCAGCAGTGAAGTTCCCCCTGGGGGGGGAAACATTCAGTACTTC
.,TRBV5-1,TRBJ2-3,16,TRBD2,CASSLGLAKSTDTQYF,TGCGCCAGCAGCTTGGGACTAGCGAAAAGCACAGATACGCAGTATTTT
.,TRBV5-1,TRBJ2-2,15,.,CASSSIRGNTGELFF,TGCGCCAGCAGCTCCATCAGGGGAAACACCGGGGAGCTGTTTTTT
.,TRBV30,TRBJ2-7,11,.,CAWREAGPINF,TGTGCCTGGAGAGAGGCGGGACCCATTAACTTC
.,TRBV6-1,TRBJ2-2,14,.,CASYRVANTGELFF,TGTGCCAGTTACAGGGTGGCGAACACCGGGGAGCTGTTTTTT
.,TRBV7-9,TRBJ1-1,16,TRBD1,CASSTKRQGMNTEAFF,TGTGCCAGCAGCACCAAGCGACAGGGAATGAACACTGAAGCTTTCTTT
.,TRBV30,TRBJ1-6,12,.,CAWSAGAAPLHF,TGTGCCTGGAGTGCAGGGGCGGCACCCCTCCACTTT
.,TRBV4-1,TRBJ2-1,16,.,CASSQEGAGSYNEQFF,TGCGCCAGCAGCCAAGAAGGGGCCGGCTCCTACAATGAGCAGTTCTTC
.,TRBV11-2,TRBJ2-3,18,TRBD2,CASSFKRLAVTSTDTQYF,TGTGCCAGCAGCTTCAAGAGACTAGCGGTTACTAGCACAGATACGCAGTATTTT
.,TRBV27,TRBJ2-7,14,TRBD1,CASSITQGTGEQYF,TGTGCCAGCAGCATCACACAGGGGACGGGAGAGCAGTACTTC
.,TRBV7-9,TRBJ1-1,15,.,CASSLYEFVGTEAFF,TGTGCCAGCAGCCTTTACGAGTTCGTCGGCACTGAAGCTTTCTTT
once,TRBV28,TRBJ1-4,12,.,CASSSSYEKLFF,TGTGCCAGCAGTTCCTCGTATGAAAAACTGTTTTTT
.,TRBV5-1,TRBJ2-3,16,TRBD2,CASSSGTSGLTDTQYF,TGCGCCAGCAGCTCTGGGACTAGCGGGTTGACAGATACGCAGTATTTT
.,TRBV29-1,TRBJ1-3,14,.,CSVGREGAGNTIYF,TGCAGCGTTGGTAGGGAGGGAGCTGGAAACACCATATATTTT
.,TRBV28,TRBJ1-4,14,TRBD1,CASSLDRAPEKLFF,TGTGCCAGCAGTCTGGACAGGGCCCCCGAAAAACTGTTTTTT
.,TRBV19,TRBJ1-1,15,TRBD1,CASSLQGSLNTEAFF,TGTGCCAGTAGTTTACAGGGGAGTCTGAACACTGAAGCTTTCTTT
once,TRBV6-6,TRBJ2-7,15,TRBD1,CASSNGGRGSVEQYF,TGTGCCAGCAGTAACGGTGGCAGGGGGTCGGTAGAGCAGTACTTC
.,TRBV5-6,TRBJ2-1,18,TRBD2,CASSPGLAGGQLYNEQFF,TGTGCCAGCAGCCCCGGTCTAGCGGGGGGTCAACTTTACAATGAGCAGTTCTTC
.,TRBV6-1,TRBJ1-5,16,TRBD1,CASSEIGTGAYQPQHF,TGTGCCAGCAGTGAAATAGGGACAGGGGCATATCAGCCCCAGCATTTT
.,TRBV27,TRBJ1-6,12,.,CASSFNRSPLHF,TGTGCCAGCAGTTTTAACAGATCACCCCTCCACTTT
.,TRBV6-1,TRBJ1-3,11,.,CASNSVDTIYF,TGTGCCAGCAACTCGGTGGACACCATATATTTT
.,TRBV5-6,TRBJ2-7,14,.,CASSAPGRAHEQYF,TGTGCCAGCAGCGCCCCGGGAAGAGCTCACGAGCAGTACTTC
.,TRBV30,TRBJ1-2,14,.,CAWSGAGGRWGYTF,TGTGCCTGGAGTGGGGCGGGGGGCAGATGGGGCTACACCTTC
.,TRBV2,TRBJ1-2,12,TRBD1,CASRVGQEGYTF,TGTGCCAGCAGGGTAGGACAGGAAGGCTACACCTTC
.,TRBV11-2,TRBJ2-3,16,TRBD2,CASSLDSRTGGDTQYF,TGTGCCAGCAGCTTAGATTCCCGGACGGGGGGAGATACGCAGTATTTT
few,TRBV29-1,TRBJ2-1,13,TRBD1,CSSGGLRTDEQFF,TGCAGCTCAGGGGGCCTAAGAACAGATGAGCAGTTCTTC
.,TRBV14,TRBJ1-2,14,.,CASSQQGLGYGYTF,TGTGCCAGCAGCCAACAGGGGCTTGGCTATGGCTACACCTTC
.,TRBV7-2,TRBJ2-1,15,TRBD1,CASSLSGTGLNEQFF,TGTGCCAGCAGCCTCTCCGGGACAGGGCTCAATGAGCAGTTCTTC
.,TRBV6-1,TRBJ1-4,18,TRBD1,CASSASPGQGATNEKLFF,TGTGCCAGCAGTGCATCTCCGGGACAGGGGGCGACTAATGAAAAACTGTTTTTT
once,TRBV15,TRBJ1-2,16,.,CATSREKGAQAYGYTF,TGTGCCACCAGCAGAGAAAAGGGAGCTCAAGCCTATGGCTACACCTTC
.,TRBV5-4,TRBJ1-2,13,TRBD1,CASSLDGDRGLTF,TGTGCCAGCAGCTTGGACGGGGACAGGGGGCTAACCTTC
.,TRBV27,TRBJ2-1,15,.,CASSFRGGYYNEQFF,TGTGCCAGCAGTTTCAGGGGTGGCTACTACAATGAGCAGTTCTTC
.,TRBV2,TRBJ1-4,13,.,CASSDSPNEKLFF,TGTGCCAGCAGTGACAGTCCGAATGAAAAACTGTTTTTT
.,TRBV9,TRBJ2-7,14,.,CASSVDGRTYEQYF,TGTGCCAGCAGCGTAGACGGCAGGACCTACGAGCAGTACTTC